Described below is a single T cell receptor beta chain sequence and its context. There is no known antigen for this receptor. No much larger clonotype is one base removed from it; base qualities were not supplied. The CDR3 numbers 14 residues from cysteine through phenylalanine. Only the CDR3 DNA stays, 42 bases, in frame from base 1. CDR1 and CDR2, looked up from the germline V gene (reference sequence), are LNHDA and SQIVND. The V and J ends are trimmed by 1 base and 6 bases, leaving 10 bases between them. The CDR3 regions of human TCRbeta chains were subjected to immunosequencing. In the authors' own workflow: Repertoire TCRs were checked for matches against a reference library of SARS-CoV-2-specific TCRs that had been generated using the MIRA antigen-specificity platform. Breadth was defined as the fraction of unique TCRs that were SARS-CoV-2-associated, and depth was defined as the fraction of total T cells that were SARS-CoV-2-associated. Using the MIRA data, each spike-specific TCR was mapped to the spike region that the TCR reacts to and placed in a CD4 or CD8 class. Log10-transformed breadth and depth values were compared by one-way ANOVA with Sidak's multiple comparisons tests. The table comes from immuneACCESS by way of TCRdb, which keeps in-frame sequences with V and J called. Part of the clones is missing from these tables; in studies checked, under half for an unresolved V gene and the rest for unknown reasons. The V and J calls and clone size are taken from that table; D and trimming were inferred from the DNA. The sample table shows some 79,000 clones, and over 70% are seen once. The top ten clonotypes cover roughly 50% of the sample.

This record comes from a study of T cell responses to AZD1222 COVID-19 vaccine (dated by TCRdb to the early 2020s). General notes on the study: A total of under 250 trial participants underwent TCR sequencing, of whom about 210 had received two doses of AZD1222 and roughly 26 had received two doses of the MenACWY control vaccine. Trial participants were enrolled by age into 18-55, 56-69 and 70-plus year subgroups, with about 150, 28 and 57 TCR-sequenced participants respectively.

Explained via the paper, the time point label denotes: about 28 days (+/-7) after the second vaccine dose. AZD1222 recipients with second doses at about 4 weeks or about 12 weeks were pooled, because spike-specific TCR depth and breadth did not differ between schedules. Vaccinee samples were obtained from the UK trials COV001 and COV002, which included a single-blind randomized controlled phase 2/3 trial of AZD1222 (ChAdOx1 nCoV-19) in healthy adults. For TCRbeta chain sequencing, PBMC samples from trial participants were taken at day 0 and at day 28 after the second dose. Points the paper makes about the study in general: Conclusions about previously exposed vaccinees are limited because only five to seven AZD1222 recipients were SARS-CoV-2 seropositive at baseline. The whole spike protein was spanned by vaccine-associated CD4 TCRs, and dominant responses were seen in regions 160-218 and 743-854. After two AZD1222 doses, both the breadth and the depth of spike-specific TCRs were significantly higher than at day 0 and than in MenACWY recipients. Participants were mostly white British and included more females than males, and it was suggested by the authors that clonal diversity may have been underestimated. Because no day 14 peak-response samples were available, the repertoires could be characterized only after the peak T cell response. In the small 56-69-year group, the increase in depth fell short of significance, most likely because of low power. Epitopes outside the regions mutated in the B.1.351 and B.1.1.7 variants were reportedly recognized by nearly half of the unique spike-specific TCRs.

The V and J genes are TRBV19 and TRBJ1-5; TRBD1 could be the D gene, as 5 bases match. Sequencing used peripheral blood, obtained 28 days after the second AZD1222 dose. The TCR originated in an adult who received the AZD1222 COVID-19 vaccine. The CDR3 sequence is CASSIGGEGQPQHF. In nucleotide form, the sequence is TGTGCCAGTAGTATAGGGGGGGAAGGTCAGCCCCAGCATTTT.